The text below deals with one TCR beta chain. The CDR3 covers 18 residues. After removal of 0 bases from V and 0 bases from J, the junction contained 5 bases not matched to a gene. From germline, CDR1 is SGHRS and CDR2 YFSETQ. Sequencing was performed with immunoSEQ multiplex PCR; in TCRdb, only in-frame clones are kept and a portion is missing. Among roughly 64,000 clones listed, more than 75% were seen once. Anyone with autoimmune disease history or systemic immunosuppression was excluded. The sample belongs to a study of OX40 agonist ivuxolimab in advanced cancers. Study-wide context: The dose of intravenous ivuxolimab that patients received every 2 weeks ranged from 0.01 to 10 mg/kg. Three individuals attained partial responses, comprising one hepatocellular carcinoma case and two cutaneous melanoma cases.

The source is an adult with an advanced solid tumor such as melanoma, head and neck, liver or kidney cancer. The rearrangement uses TRBV5-1 and TRBJ2-7; TRBD2 matches at 14 bases. The sequences come from CD4+ or CD8+ T cells sorted from blood, collected in a trial of the OX40 agonist ivuxolimab. The CDR3 region is CASSLAFGTSGSSYEQYF. For the CDR3, the DNA is TGCGCCAGCAGCTTGGCCTTCGGGACTAGCGGGAGCTCCTACGAGCAGTACTTC.